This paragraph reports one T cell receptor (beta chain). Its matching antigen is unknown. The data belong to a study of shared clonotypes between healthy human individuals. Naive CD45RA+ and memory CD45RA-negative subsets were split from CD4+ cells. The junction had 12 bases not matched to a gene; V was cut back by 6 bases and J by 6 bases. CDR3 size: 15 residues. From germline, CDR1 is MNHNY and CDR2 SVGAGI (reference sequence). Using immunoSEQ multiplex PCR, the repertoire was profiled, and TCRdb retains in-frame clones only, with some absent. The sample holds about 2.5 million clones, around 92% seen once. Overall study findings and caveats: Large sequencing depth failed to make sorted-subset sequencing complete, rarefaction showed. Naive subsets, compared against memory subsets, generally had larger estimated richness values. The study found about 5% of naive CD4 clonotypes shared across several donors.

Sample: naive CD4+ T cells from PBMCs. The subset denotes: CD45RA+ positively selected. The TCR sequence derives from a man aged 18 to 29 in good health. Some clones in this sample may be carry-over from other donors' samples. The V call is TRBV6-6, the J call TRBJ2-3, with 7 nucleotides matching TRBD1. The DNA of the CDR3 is TGTGCCAGCAGCGACAGGGACGGGATACAGGATACGCAGTATTTT. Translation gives CASSDRDGIQDTQYF.